The 17 T cell receptor beta chains below were found in one sample sequenced in a study of shared T cell receptors in the human thymus. Assay used: immunoSEQ multiplex PCR; TCRdb lists only in-frame clones, some missing. The data hold about 610,000 clones, with 70% to 90% observed a single time. This sample was also put to use in a study of human thymus T cells.

The sample consisted of thymocytes. The source of these receptors is a boy in the first two years of life with a congenital heart defect.

The J gene is TRBJ2-5, the V gene TRBV5-1; 7 nucleotides agree with TRBD2. Germline V gene data show CDR1 as SGHRS and CDR2 as YFSETQ. The CDR3 has 17 amino acids. J lost 5 bases, V lost 2 bases, and 15 bases had no gene match. DNA for the CDR3: TGCGCCAGCAGCTTCGGACTAGAATCCCTCTCAAGGGAGACCCAGTACTTC. This gives the protein CASSFGLESLSRETQYF.

CDR3 bases: TGTGCCAGCAGCCCCCGGACAGGGGACGGCTACACCTTC. Translation gives CASSPRTGDGYTF. The V gene is TRBV7-2, the J gene TRBJ1-2, with TRBD1 identical over 9 bases. Trimming at V came to 5 bases and at J to 8 bases, leaving 6 bases not matched to a gene. The CDR3 is 13 residues long. Germline lookup yields CDR1 SGHTA and CDR2 FQGNSA. Full variable domain (missing parts from reference TRBV7-2 and TRBJ1-2): GAGVSQSPSNKVTEKGKDVELRCDPISGHTALYWYRQSLGQGLEFLIYFQGNSAPDKSGLPSDRFSAERTGGSVSTLTIQRTQQEDSAVYLCASSPRTGDGYTFGSGTRLTVV.

The gene calls are TRBV23-1 and TRBJ2-7, with D possibly being TRBD2 (7 bases). TRBV23-1 is sorted into the ORF group, with uncertain function. V shed 8 bases and J shed 5 bases, with 16 bases lying between them. CDR3 length equals 13 residues. The CDR3 loop reads CASPRGGIHEQYF. CDR3 nucleotides: TGCGCCAGCCCAAGGGGGGGGATCCACGAGCAGTACTTC.

The table lists this clone with a count of one. CDR3 in amino acids: CASIGRELGYTF. The DNA for the CDR3 is TGTGCCAGCATAGGCAGGGAATTGGGCTACACCTTC. The V and J genes are TRBV6-1 and TRBJ1-2, with D possibly TRBD1 on 5 matching bases. Trimming took off 7 bases at V and 8 bases at J, with 14 bases between the two ends. The CDR3 has 12 residues. Germline V gene sequence: CDR1 MNHNS, CDR2 SASEGT.

The chain carries TRBV25-1 and TRBJ2-3; 10 bases map to TRBD2. Losses at the gene ends were 10 bases for V and 6 bases for J; bases not matched to a gene: 22. This CDR3 contains 18 residues. The V gene's germline CDR1 is MGHDK and CDR2 SYGVNS. The CDR3, as DNA: TGTGCCACGCGCCCTAGCGGGAGAAGTGTCAGACCACCGGATACGCAGTATTTT. As protein: CATRPSGRSVRPPDTQYF.

The sample holds a few counts of this clone. Germline is not matched at one junction end, which may reflect a read error. The V and J genes are TRBV6-1 and TRBJ2-7; TRBD2 matches at 8 bases. Germline CDR1 is MNHNS and CDR2 is SASEGT. The CDR3 runs 10 residues. The chain's CDR3 is CASSASGTSF. The DNA for the CDR3 is TGTGCCAGCAGTGCCTCCGGGACTAGCTTC.

The rearrangement joins TRBV27 to TRBJ1-6; maybe TRBD1 (5 bases). Germline CDR1 reads MNHEY; CDR2 reads SMNVEV (reference sequence). This CDR3 has 17 amino acids. V was clipped by 4 bases and J by 4 bases, with 17 bases between them. The CDR3 loop reads CASSSGGAGPYNSPLHF. The CDR3 DNA is TGTGCCAGCAGTTCGGGGGGTGCAGGGCCATATAATTCACCCCTCCACTTT.

The chain couples TRBV5-5 to TRBJ1-2, with D perhaps TRBD1 (5 bases). CDR3 length: 15 residues. Trimming removed 4 bases from V and 4 bases from J, with 17 bases in between. Germline-derived CDR1 and CDR2 are SGHKS and YYEKEE (reference sequence). The CDR3 is CASSPRPGGGYGYTF. In nucleotides, the CDR3 is TGTGCCAGCAGCCCCAGACCTGGGGGGGGCTATGGCTACACCTTC.

The chain employs TRBV7-8 and TRBJ2-5; tentatively, D is TRBD2 (6 bases). The CDR3 sequence is 14 residues long. In germline, CDR1 is SGHVS, CDR2 FQNEAQ. V was shortened by 5 bases and J by 4 bases, with 14 bases between the two germline ends. DNA of the CDR3: TGTGCCAGCAGCCTTTGGAGGCGGGGAGAGACCCAGTACTTC. Protein product: CASSLWRRGETQYF.

This clone is a singleton in its sample. The chain has TRBV7-8 and TRBJ2-5; tentatively, D is TRBD1 (10 bases). CDR1 and CDR2 (germline): SGHVS, FQNEAQ. The CDR3 has 19 residues. Deletions cut 0 bases from V and 3 bases from J, with 23 bases between. The CDR3 loop is CASSLAGQGIAGVEETQYF. The CDR3 region has the DNA TGTGCCAGCAGCTTAGCGGGACAGGGGATAGCGGGAGTGGAAGAGACCCAGTACTTC.

The chain links TRBV29-1 to TRBJ2-5; 8 bases agree with TRBD2. This CDR3 is built from 13 residues. CDR1 is SQVTM and CDR2 is ANQGSEA in the germline V gene. J was trimmed by 5 bases and V by 3 bases; bases with no gene match: 5. CDR3 region: CSVDGRAGETQYF. CDR3 in DNA: TGCAGCGTTGACGGGAGGGCCGGGGAGACCCAGTACTTC. The complete variable domain, with remaining parts taken from reference TRBV29-1 and TRBJ2-5, reads SAVISQKPSRDICQRGTSLTIQCQVDSQVTMMFWYRQQPGQSLTLIATANQGSEATYESGFVIDKFPISRPNLTFSTLTVSNMSPEDSSIYLCSVDGRAGETQYFGPGTRLLVL.

This rearrangement joins TRBV5-6 to TRBJ2-1, with TRBD2 matching 8 bases. CDR1 SGHDT and CDR2 YYEEEE come from the germline V gene. J gave up 2 bases and V 0 bases, and 4 bases lay outside the gene matches. The CDR3 spans 16 residues. The CDR3 DNA reads as TGTGCCAGCAGCTTGGCGGCGGGAGGCCCCTACAATGAGCAGTTCTTC. This encodes CASSLAAGGPYNEQFF.

Here the CDR3 DNA reads TGCGCCAGCAGCTTGCCTAGCGGGAGATTGTCCCACAATGAGCAGTTCTTC. Its translation is CASSLPSGRLSHNEQFF. J is TRBJ2-1 and V is TRBV5-1, with 10 positions matching TRBD2. Looked up from germline, CDR1 is SGHRS and CDR2 is YFSETQ. The CDR3 is 17 residues long. V shed 1 base and J 5 bases; nucleotides not matched to a gene: 9.

About this clone: Other nucleotide sequences in the sample specify the same CDR3. The chain joins TRBV28 to TRBJ2-5, with TRBD1 matching 7 bases. The junction had 5 bases not matched to a gene; V was cut back by 5 bases and J by 2 bases. This CDR3 contains 14 residues. The V gene's germline CDR1 is MDHEN and CDR2 SYDVKM. The CDR3 bases are TGTGCCAGCAGTCGAGACAGGGTTCAAGAGACCCAGTACTTC. Residues: CASSRDRVQETQYF.

This chain uses TRBV5-6 with TRBJ2-1, with 12 nucleotides matching TRBD2. Trimming at V came to 4 bases and at J to 7 bases, leaving 15 bases not matched to a gene. Germline CDR1 is SGHDT and CDR2 is YYEEEE. The CDR3 is made up of 18 amino acids. The CDR3 DNA is TGTGCCAGCAGCCAAAGGGTCCTAGCGGGAGGGCCCGAGAATGAGCAGTTCTTC. As protein: CASSQRVLAGGPENEQFF.

The chain employs TRBV5-4 and TRBJ2-1, with 9 bases matching TRBD2. Germline CDR1 and CDR2: SGHNT and YYREEE (reference sequence). The CDR3 spans 15 residues. V dropped 4 bases and J dropped 4; count of bases not matched to a gene: 6. The CDR3 coding sequence is TGTGCCAGCAGCAGGGCGGGAGGGCCATACAATGAGCAGTTCTTC. Protein sequence: CASSRAGGPYNEQFF.

There are a few counts of this clone. The chain uses TRBV11-3 and TRBJ2-2, with 7 bases matching TRBD2. Germline V gene lookup returns CDR1 SGHNT and CDR2 YENEEA. This CDR3 has 17 residues. The J segment lost 7 bases and the V segment lost 1 base, leaving 12 bases of the junction unmatched. The CDR3 DNA is TGTGCCAGCAGCTTAGTGGGGTGGGAGGGCCCACGCGGGGAGCTGTTTTTT. This sequence encodes CASSLVGWEGPRGELFF.